This T cell receptor (beta chain) was observed in a study of T cells in Graves' hyperthyroidism and ophthalmopathy (dated by TCRdb to the late 2010s). In the study overall: Peripheral blood was collected at initial diagnosis, before any treatment. TCR V-J signatures able to tell the groups apart were searched for in a discovery cohort of 90 to 100 patients, of whom around 43 had Graves' ophthalmopathy and 57 had stable Graves' hyperthyroidism. Prospective prediction of ophthalmopathy was tested in an independent validation cohort of 18 to 20 hyperthyroidism patients and 15 to 17 patients who later progressed to ophthalmopathy. The approximately 100 discovery patients were randomly divided into training and test sets at a 7:3 ratio. In six Graves' hyperthyroidism patients, the study also compared T-cell repertoires from thyroid tissue with T-cell repertoires from blood. Following sampling, methimazole starting at 30 mg daily was given to hyperthyroidism patients, and high-dose intravenous methylprednisolone was given to ophthalmopathy patients. According to the paper, TCR Vbeta CDR3 sequencing was carried out on roughly 130 peripheral blood samples, which came from 40 to 45 ophthalmopathy, around 75 hyperthyroidism and roughly 17 progressor patients. What the authors observed across the whole study: Most expanded thyroid clonotypes (frequency above 0.001) were also detected in blood, a finding suggesting that blood repertoires may reflect thyroid immune responses. Sample size was not statistically predetermined, and investigators were not blinded to group allocation. A model built on a 13 V-J signature distinguished ophthalmopathy from stable hyperthyroidism, reaching 85% to 90% sensitivity and under 84% specificity in cross-validation and 80%/75% in testing. In validation, progression to ophthalmopathy was predicted by the model with 55% to 71% sensitivity and under 85% specificity, a median of 6.5 months before onset.

Graves' hyperthyroidism was defined as stable when no progression to ophthalmopathy occurred over 18 months of follow-up. Hyperthyroidism patients were newly diagnosed, had a disease duration of under 2 months, and were aged 18 to 65 years. Patients with uncontrolled infections, other autoimmune diseases, pregnancy or lactation were excluded. Diagnoses were established on the basis of clinical symptoms, serum thyroxine and TRAb, thyroid ultrasound, and orbital computed tomography. PBMCs were isolated from 10 ml of fresh peripheral blood by Ficoll-Paque density gradient centrifugation. Total RNA was extracted with Trizol reagent, and quality was checked on an Agilent 2100 Bioanalyzer. This clonotype was found many times. This receptor's antigen is unknown. No much larger clonotype is one base removed from it; base qualities were not supplied. Deletion took 6 bases off V and 0 bases off J, with a span of 14 bases between the germline ends. The CDR3 spans 15 residues, from the cysteine through the phenylalanine. Only CDR3 DNA is held: 45 bases, read in frame from base 1. CDR1 and CDR2 were assigned from the germline V gene (reference sequence) as DFQATT and SNEGSKA.

The TCR beta CDR3 regions were amplified from RNA transcripts. A first-round RT-PCR of the TCR CDR3 used the HTBI primer set with the Qiagen OneStep RT-PCR kit. Libraries were constructed in a second round of multiplex PCR, after which size selection and purification were carried out. Libraries were sequenced paired-end with 100 bp reads on an Illumina HiSeq2000. Per the original workflow: Raw data were processed with SOAPnuke, discarding reads with adapters, uncalled bases, mean Phred below 15, or no exact constant-primer or identifier match. COPE v1.2.5 was used to merge high-quality paired reads, and clonotypes were defined as unique nucleotide sequences. Clonotypes were aligned to IMGT TRBV, TRBD and TRBJ reference segments using MiTCR v1.1. The analysis included only V-J combinations with a frequency above 0.0001, which together covered roughly 99% of the repertoires. A TCS score was defined as the ratio of F50 (clonal expansion) to E x V (chaos), with BLOSUM62-based TCRdist applied between CDR3 peptides within each V-J. Welch's t-statistics and random forest reduced several hundred V-J features to some 14, which were used in a naive Bayes classifier (R e1071). Starting from the raw public reads, TCRdb applied fastp trimming at Q25, assembled clones with MiXCR and retained in-frame beta chains. Rows merge per CDR3 protein into single entries with the most common DNA and genes. None of the V and J calls come from the authors' own analysis; TCRdb made them. This sample comprises about 420,000 distinct CDR3 sequences, about 15% of them detected only once. The ten largest clonotypes hold roughly 14% of the sample.

The V gene is TRBV20-1 and the J gene is TRBJ2-2; the best D guess is TRBD2, with 5 bases matching. The sequenced sample consisted of blood. The clonotype comes from a young woman with Graves' hyperthyroidism. Read as DNA, the sequence is TGCAGTGCCAGCCGGACTCAGTCGAACACCGGGGAGCTGTTTTTT. Its coded protein is CSASRTQSNTGELFF.